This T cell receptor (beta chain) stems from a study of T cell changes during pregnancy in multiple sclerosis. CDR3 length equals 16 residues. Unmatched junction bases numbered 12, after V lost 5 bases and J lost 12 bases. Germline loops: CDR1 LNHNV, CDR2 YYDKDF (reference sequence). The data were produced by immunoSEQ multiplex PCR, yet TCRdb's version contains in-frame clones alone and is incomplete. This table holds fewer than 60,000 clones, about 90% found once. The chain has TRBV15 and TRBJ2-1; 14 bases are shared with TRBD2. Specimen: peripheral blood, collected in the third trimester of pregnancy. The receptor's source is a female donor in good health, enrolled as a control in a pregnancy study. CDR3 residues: CATSSSGLAGVMGQFF. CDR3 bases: TGTGCCACCAGCTCCTCGGGACTAGCGGGAGTTATGGGGCAGTTCTTC.